The 2 T cell receptor beta chains listed next were all sequenced from one sample in a study of T cells in localized non-small cell lung cancer. The data were produced by immunoSEQ multiplex PCR, yet TCRdb's version contains in-frame clones alone and is incomplete. In the table there are 65,000 to 90,000 clones, over 70% of which are singletons. Source: PBMCs, taken before any cancer treatment. The receptors come from a man aged 35-75 years with stage II squamous cell lung carcinoma.

V and J are TRBV5-1 and TRBJ2-5, with D possibly being TRBD1 or TRBD2 (5 bases each). CDR1 and CDR2 from the germline V gene are SGHRS and YFSETQ. The CDR3 spans 14 residues. V was pared by 4 bases and J by 1 base, with 11 bases between. The CDR3 region is CASSNPRGQETQYF. The CDR3 nucleotides read TGCGCCAGCAGCAATCCGAGGGGCCAAGAGACCCAGTACTTC.

The chain combines TRBV9 with TRBJ2-1; TRBD1 matches 8 bases. This CDR3 comprises 14 residues. The germline V gene encodes CDR1 SGDLS and CDR2 YYNGEE. The V and J ends lost 0 bases and 7 bases, in that order; junction bases with no gene match: 3. DNA of the CDR3: TGTGCCAGCAGCGTAGGGACAGGGAGGAATGAGCAGTTCTTC. Translating it yields CASSVGTGRNEQFF.